This T cell receptor beta chain is drawn from a study of CD8+ T cells in alopecia areata. Germline V gene sequence: CDR1 SGHDT, CDR2 YYEEEE. CDR3 size: 13 residues. Trimming removed 1 base from V and 2 bases from J, with 6 bases in between. Sequencing relied on a cDNA template that was reverse transcribed from extracted RNA. Sequencing used immunoSEQ multiplex PCR; TCRdb keeps in-frame clones, though not all of them. The table records roughly 250,000 clones, roughly two thirds of them present only once. It was from alopecia areata patients that lesional scalp punch biopsies and peripheral blood were collected. About this clone itself: The same CDR3 also results from other DNA sequences found in this sample.

Sequencing was performed on CD4+ T cells sorted from blood, taken at week 0. The gene calls are TRBV5-6 and TRBJ1-2; perhaps TRBD1 as D (5 bases). This clonotype was obtained from a human donor with alopecia areata. This CDR3 reads CASSLQGNYGYTF. Here the CDR3 DNA reads TGTGCCAGCAGCTTGCAGGGAAACTATGGCTACACCTTC.